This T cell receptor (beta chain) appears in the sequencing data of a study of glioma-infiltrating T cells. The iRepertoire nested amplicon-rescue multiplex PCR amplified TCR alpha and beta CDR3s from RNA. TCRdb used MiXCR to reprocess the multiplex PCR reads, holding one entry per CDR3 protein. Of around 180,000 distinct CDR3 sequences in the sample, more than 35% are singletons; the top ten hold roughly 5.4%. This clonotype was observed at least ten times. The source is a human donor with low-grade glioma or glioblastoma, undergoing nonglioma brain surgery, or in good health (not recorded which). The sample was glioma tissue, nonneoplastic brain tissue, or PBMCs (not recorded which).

As DNA, the CDR3 is TGCAGCGTTGATGAGGGATACGAGCAGTACTTC. This gives the protein CSVDEGYEQYF. This chain joins TRBV29-1 and TRBJ2-7, with D perhaps matching TRBD2 (5 bases). The V and J ends lost 3 bases and 4 bases respectively, with 7 bases between them. Germline assignment: CDR1 SQVTM and CDR2 ANQGSEA. The CDR3 runs to 11 residues.